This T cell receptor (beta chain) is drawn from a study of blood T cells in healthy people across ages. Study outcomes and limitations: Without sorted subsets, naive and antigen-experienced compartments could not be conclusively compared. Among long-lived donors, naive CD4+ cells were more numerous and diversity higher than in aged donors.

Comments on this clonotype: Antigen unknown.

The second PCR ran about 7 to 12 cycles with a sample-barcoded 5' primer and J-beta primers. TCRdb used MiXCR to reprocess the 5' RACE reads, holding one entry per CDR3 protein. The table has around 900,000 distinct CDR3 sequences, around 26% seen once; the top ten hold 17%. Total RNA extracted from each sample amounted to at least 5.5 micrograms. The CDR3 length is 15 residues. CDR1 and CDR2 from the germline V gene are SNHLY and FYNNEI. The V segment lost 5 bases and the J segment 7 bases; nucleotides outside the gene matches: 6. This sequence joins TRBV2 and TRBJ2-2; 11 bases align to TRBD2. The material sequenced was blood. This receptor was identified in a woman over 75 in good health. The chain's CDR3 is CASSRGLAGGGELFF. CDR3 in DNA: TGTGCCAGCAGTAGAGGCCTAGCGGGGGGCGGGGAGCTGTTTTTT.